The present T cell receptor (beta chain) was sequenced within a study of identical twins. Study-wide results and limits: Twins' excess sharing was less marked for out-of-frame beta sequences. Reduced insertions were recorded for abundant cord blood beta clonotypes, with no such pattern in memory repertoires.

This clonotype showed up just a few times. Its antigen is currently unknown. Donors uniformly comprised healthy Caucasians. A universal primer binding site was introduced by template switching. The final cDNA contained unique molecular identifiers. TCRdb fed the 5' RACE reads into MiXCR, producing one record per CDR3 protein. The table lists some 900,000 distinct CDR3 sequences, approximately 13% of them singletons, with 1.5% to 2% in the top ten. The sample was also linked to a second study, of yellow fever vaccine responses in identical twins.

The receptor was derived from a young woman in good health. Sequencing was carried out using PBMCs.

The chain's CDR3 is CASSSDSNYEAFF. As DNA, the CDR3 is TGTGCCAGCAGCTCGGACAGTAACTATGAAGCTTTCTTT. The rearrangement uses TRBV11-2 and TRBJ1-1; a possible D gene is TRBD1 (6 bases). The CDR3 runs 13 residues. The ends were cut back, 4 bases at V and 7 bases at J, with 13 bases in the middle. Germline-derived CDR1 and CDR2 are SGHAT and FQNNGV.